The 8 T cell receptor beta chains given below trace back to one sample, sequenced in a study of blood T cell repertoires in COVID-19. TCRdb's copy holds only in-frame clones and misses some; the assay was immunoSEQ multiplex PCR. Here the sample spans approximately 250,000 clones, roughly 80% being singletons. Source material: peripheral blood. Source of these receptors: a man aged 60 to 69 with acute or convalescent COVID-19.

The chain is built from TRBV5-1 and TRBJ2-2; unclear D gene. V was clipped by 2 bases and J by 3 bases, with 11 bases between them. The CDR3 has 15 residues. The germline CDR1 and CDR2 sequences are SGHRS and YFSETQ. CDR3 nucleotide sequence: TGCGCCAGCAGCTTAAACCCCTATGACACCGGGGAGCTGTTTTTT. Protein sequence: CASSLNPYDTGELFF.

The genes are TRBV19 and TRBJ2-2, with D hard to call. CDR1 and CDR2 (germline): LNHDA, SQIVND (reference sequence). V was trimmed by 8 bases and J by 4 bases, leaving 11 bases between them. This CDR3 is built from 13 residues. CDR3 DNA sequence: TGTGCCAGTGGTTCTGACTTCACCGGGGAGCTGTTTTTT. It encodes CASGSDFTGELFF.

This clone was seen a single time. The chain uses TRBV5-1 and TRBJ1-2; weak D call: TRBD1 (6 bases). Trimming stripped 4 bases from V and 2 bases from J, with 9 bases between. The germline V gene has CDR1 SGHRS and CDR2 YFSETQ. The CDR3 sequence is 13 residues long. CDR3 bases: TGCGCCAGCAGCCCTGGGACAAACTATGGCTACACCTTC. Its protein is CASSPGTNYGYTF.

This rearrangement joins TRBV4-2 to TRBJ2-3, with 10 nucleotides matching TRBD2. The CDR3 is made up of 17 amino acids. The V gene's germline CDR1 is LGHNA and CDR2 YNFKEQ. V shed 0 bases and J 3 bases; nucleotides not matched to a gene: 6. The CDR3 nucleotides read TGTGCCAGCAGCCAAGAAGGTACTAGCGGGGTGACAGATACGCAGTATTTT. Its translation is CASSQEGTSGVTDTQYF.

The chain recombines TRBV30 with TRBJ1-6; TRBD1 might be the D (5 bases). V dropped 0 bases and J dropped 9 bases, with 15 bases sitting between them. CDR1 is GTSNPN, CDR2 SVGIG, per germline (reference sequence). CDR3 length equals 15 residues. Written as DNA, the CDR3 is TGTGCCTGGAGTGTTGCATTGGGGCGAGGTTCACCCCTCCACTTT. The encoded protein is CAWSVALGRGSPLHF.

In the case of this clone: The identical CDR3 is also encoded by other nucleotide sequences in the sample. V is TRBV27 and J is TRBJ1-5; D might be TRBD1 (6 bases). This CDR3 has 14 amino acids. V gave up 3 bases and J gave up 7 bases, with 13 bases separating them. The germline V gene encodes CDR1 MNHEY and CDR2 SMNVEV (reference sequence). DNA of the CDR3: TGTGCCAGCAGTTTCGGCGGGGGCGGCCAGCCCCAGCATTTT. It specifies CASSFGGGGQPQHF.

CDR3 coding DNA: TGTGCCAGCAGCACGTACAGGGGGCGGGACGAGCAGTACTTC. Residues: CASSTYRGRDEQYF. The gene calls are TRBV27 and TRBJ2-7; TRBD1 agrees at 9 bases. Germline trimming cut 6 bases from V and 5 bases from J; bases unmatched to any gene: 8. CDR1 is MNHEY and CDR2 is SMNVEV in the germline V gene (reference sequence). The CDR3 totals 14 residues.

This clone has a single count. V and J are TRBV6-5 and TRBJ2-7, with D possibly matching TRBD1 (6 bases). Germline CDR1 is MNHEY and CDR2 is SVGAGI. This CDR3 has 13 residues. The V gene lost 6 bases and the J gene lost 1 base, with 10 bases spanning the gap. This chain's CDR3 is CASSLQGSYEQYF. In DNA, the CDR3 is TGTGCCAGCAGCCTACAGGGTTCCTACGAGCAGTACTTC.